This passage covers 30 T cell receptor beta chains from one sample sequenced in a study of cytomegalovirus exposure and HLA in healthy donors. PCR used 60 Vbeta primers and 13 Jbeta primers. Profiled with immunoSEQ multiplex PCR; TCRdb holds only in-frame clones, not every one. The sample yields 130,000 or so clones, 70% to 85% seen once. The sample consisted of PBMCs. These receptors originate from a woman aged 18-29 years in good health and CMV-seropositive.

The chain has TRBV28 and TRBJ2-7; 8 positions agree with TRBD1. V shed 7 bases, J shed 3 bases, and the junction held 11 bases outside the gene matches. Germline lookup yields CDR1 MDHEN and CDR2 SYDVKM. The CDR3 has 15 residues. The CDR3 spells CASTSSLDRVYEQYF. In DNA, the CDR3 is TGTGCCAGCACCTCTTCCCTGGACAGGGTCTACGAGCAGTACTTC. Full variable domain (outside the CDR3, taken from reference TRBV28 and TRBJ2-7): DVKVTQSSRYLVKRTGEKVFLECVQDMDHENMFWYRQDPGLGLRLIYFSYDVKMKEKGDIPEGYSVSREKKERFSLILESASTNQTSMYLCASTSSLDRVYEQYFGPGTRLTVT.

This clone was found once. The CDR3 region is CASSIAQGAWDTQYF. CDR3 in DNA: TGTGCCAGTAGTATAGCCCAGGGGGCATGGGATACGCAGTATTTT. This sequence joins TRBV19 and TRBJ2-3, with TRBD1 matching 8 bases. The CDR3 extends over 15 amino acids. Germline lookup yields CDR1 LNHDA and CDR2 SQIVND (reference sequence). The V segment lost 1 base and the J segment 6 bases; nucleotides outside the gene matches: 6.

The sample holds one count of this clone. This chain uses TRBV6-6 with TRBJ2-7; possible D gene TRBD1, 5 bases. Germline V CDR1 and CDR2: MNHNY, SVGAGI (reference sequence). The V end lost 0 bases, the J end lost 3 bases, and 12 bases lay between the germline ends. This CDR3 has 15 residues. The CDR3 is CASSYSPGPGYEQYF. CDR3 sequence (DNA): TGTGCCAGCAGTTACTCCCCAGGGCCAGGCTACGAGCAGTACTTC.

This sequence joins TRBV11-2 and TRBJ2-2; TRBD2 matches 7 bases. The CDR3 totals 19 residues. V gave up 5 bases and J gave up 0 bases; unmatched junction bases: 15. Germline CDR1 and CDR2: SGHAT and FQNNGV. CDR3 region: CASSIGRDYLPTNTGELFF. For the CDR3, the DNA is TGTGCCAGCAGCATAGGACGGGACTACCTACCAACGAACACCGGGGAGCTGTTTTTT. Combining the CDR3 with reference TRBV11-2 and TRBJ2-2 gives the whole variable domain EAGVAQSPRYKIIEKRQSVAFWCNPISGHATLYWYQQILGQGPKLLIQFQNNGVVDDSQLPKDRFSAERLKGVDSTLKIQPAKLEDSAVYLCASSIGRDYLPTNTGELFFGEGSRLTVL.

The chain links TRBV7-6 to TRBJ2-7; 8 bases agree with TRBD1. V shed 7 bases, J shed 6 bases, and the junction held 11 bases outside the gene matches. CDR3 length: 14 residues. Germline V gene data show CDR1 as SGHVS and CDR2 as FNYEAQ. The CDR3 here is CASTRTQGAVEQYF. In DNA form, the CDR3 reads TGTGCCAGCACCCGGACGCAGGGGGCAGTCGAGCAGTACTTC. The entire variable domain, with the rest obtained from reference TRBV7-6 and TRBJ2-7, is as follows: GAGVSQSPRYKVTKRGQDVALRCDPISGHVSLYWYRQALGQGPEFLTYFNYEAQQDKSGLPNDRFSAERPEGSISTLTIQRTEQRDSAMYRCASTRTQGAVEQYFGPGTRLTVT.

The chain has TRBV5-4 and TRBJ2-5; TRBD2 matches at 11 bases. This CDR3 is built from 16 residues. The junction had 12 bases not matched to a gene; V was cut back by 4 bases and J by 7 bases. Germline assignment: CDR1 SGHNT and CDR2 YYREEE (reference sequence). The CDR3: CASSLGSTSGGVTQYF. The CDR3, as DNA: TGTGCCAGCAGCCTTGGCTCCACTAGCGGGGGTGTGACCCAGTACTTC.

The rearrangement uses TRBV15 and TRBJ2-5; weak D call: TRBD1 (9 bases). This CDR3 has 16 amino acids. The V end was cut by 4 bases, the J end by 5 bases, with 20 bases between. CDR1 LNHNV and CDR2 YYDKDF come from the germline V gene (reference sequence). CDR3 DNA: TGTGCCACCAGCACGGGGGGGACAGGGATTATGGAGACCCAGTACTTC. Protein product: CATSTGGTGIMETQYF.

Worth noting for this clone: The junction and the germline gene differ at one end; a read error may be behind it. The chain links TRBV5-6 to TRBJ1-2; 9 bases match TRBD1. The germline CDR1 and CDR2 sequences are SGHDT and YYEEEE. The CDR3 spans 11 residues. The CDR3 spells CASSKDRGVAF. DNA for the CDR3: TGTGCCAGCAGCAAGGACAGGGGAGTGGCCTTC.

V usage is TRBV5-1 and J usage is TRBJ2-3; D is possibly TRBD1 (5 bases). The CDR3 sequence is 15 residues long. Trimming shortened V by 4 bases and J by 5 bases, and 17 bases separated the two germline ends. The germline V gene encodes CDR1 SGHRS and CDR2 YFSETQ. CDR3 coding DNA: TGCGCCAGCAGCCCTGTGGGGCAGGATGGAGATACGCAGTATTTT. It codes for CASSPVGQDGDTQYF.

The J gene is TRBJ2-5, the V gene TRBV5-6; TRBD1 is a possible D gene (5 bases). The CDR3 totals 14 residues. Trimming took 0 bases from V and 2 from J, leaving 8 bases between them. Germline lookup yields CDR1 SGHDT and CDR2 YYEEEE. CDR3 nucleotide sequence: TGTGCCAGCAGCTTGGAGGGGCGACAAGAGACCCAGTACTTC. The encoded protein is CASSLEGRQETQYF.

This chain connects TRBV9 to TRBJ2-5; 9 bases line up with TRBD1. The CDR3 is 15 residues long. Trimming at V came to 6 bases and at J to 5 bases, leaving 11 bases not matched to a gene. The germline gives CDR1 SGDLS, CDR2 YYNGEE. CDR3 coding DNA: TGTGCCAGCACCTTCGGGGGACAGGGATGGGAGACCCAGTACTTC. As protein: CASTFGGQGWETQYF.

V and J are TRBV9 and TRBJ1-3, with D perhaps matching TRBD1 (5 bases). The CDR3 sequence is 15 residues long. Germline V gene lookup returns CDR1 SGDLS and CDR2 YYNGEE. The V end was cut by 4 bases, the J end by 2 bases, with 13 bases between. DNA of the CDR3: TGTGCCAGCAGCCCTCTGGGGCTCACTGGAAACACCATATATTTT. Translation: CASSPLGLTGNTIYF.

The chain employs TRBV6-4 and TRBJ1-2; 8 bases match TRBD1. Per germline, CDR1 MRHNA and CDR2 SNTAGT. The junction had 4 bases not matched to a gene; V was cut back by 6 bases and J by 7 bases. This CDR3 comprises 12 residues. This CDR3 is CASSADRGGYTF. The DNA of the CDR3 is TGTGCCAGCAGCGCCGACAGGGGTGGCTACACCTTC.

V gene TRBV4-1 combines with J gene TRBJ2-5, with D unresolved. Deletions cut 1 base from V and 7 bases from J, with 10 bases between. CDR1 and CDR2 from the germline V gene are MGHRA and YSYEKL. The CDR3 contains 13 residues. The CDR3 sequence is CASSQGVGRTQYF. CDR3 DNA sequence: TGCGCCAGCAGCCAAGGGGTGGGCCGGACCCAGTACTTC.

V usage is TRBV6-1 and J usage is TRBJ1-5; D unresolved. This CDR3 is 14 amino acids long. CDR1 is MNHNS and CDR2 is SASEGT in the germline V gene. V dropped 3 bases and J dropped 1 base, with 7 bases sitting between them. Here the CDR3 DNA reads TGTGCCAGCAGTGACGGACTGAGCAATCAGCCCCAGCATTTT. Residues: CASSDGLSNQPQHF.

The gene calls are TRBV9 and TRBJ2-7, with 7 bases identical to TRBD2. CDR3 length: 14 residues. The junction had 4 bases not matched to a gene; V was cut back by 4 bases and J by 0 bases. Germline-derived CDR1 and CDR2 are SGDLS and YYNGEE. The CDR3 protein is CASSPGGSSYEQYF. Written as DNA, the CDR3 is TGTGCCAGCAGCCCCGGGGGGAGCTCCTACGAGCAGTACTTC.

The V gene is TRBV6-5, the J gene TRBJ2-7; 9 nucleotides match TRBD2. Germline values: CDR1 MNHEY, CDR2 SVGAGI. The CDR3 spans 15 residues. The V segment lost 3 bases and the J segment 7 bases; nucleotides outside the gene matches: 10. The CDR3 region is CASSYGGGALREQYF. The CDR3 region has the DNA TGTGCCAGCAGTTATGGCGGGGGGGCCCTACGAGAGCAGTACTTC.

The genes are TRBV29-1 and TRBJ1-2, with 12 bases identical to TRBD1. The CDR3 covers 11 residues. The germline V gene has CDR1 SQVTM and CDR2 ANQGSEA. The J segment lost 7 bases and the V segment lost 7 bases, leaving 1 base of the junction unmatched. This CDR3 reads CSAGQGAGYTF. CDR3 DNA sequence: TGCAGCGCGGGACAGGGGGCTGGCTACACCTTC.

J is TRBJ1-5 and V is TRBV5-1; 9 bases line up with TRBD1. The germline CDR1 and CDR2 sequences are SGHRS and YFSETQ. The CDR3 loop spans 18 amino acids. The V gene end was trimmed by 0 bases and the J gene end by 2 bases; junction bases not matched to a gene: 9. The CDR3 sequence: CASSLGTGDSLGNQPQHF. CDR3 nucleotides: TGCGCCAGCAGCTTGGGGACAGGGGATTCGTTGGGCAATCAGCCCCAGCATTTT.

V gene TRBV4-1 combines with J gene TRBJ2-3; D unclear. The CDR3 runs 16 residues. Deletions cut 0 bases from V and 0 bases from J, with 10 bases between. Germline-derived CDR1 and CDR2 are MGHRA and YSYEKL. Here the CDR3 reads CASSQEPLASTDTQYF. CDR3 coding DNA: TGCGCCAGCAGCCAAGAGCCATTGGCTAGCACAGATACGCAGTATTTT.

The rearrangement joins TRBV5-5 to TRBJ1-5; D unresolved. This CDR3 is 16 amino acids long. The V gene lost 4 bases and the J gene lost 3 bases, with 17 bases spanning the gap. Per germline, CDR1 SGHKS and CDR2 YYEKEE (reference sequence). In DNA form, the CDR3 reads TGTGCCAGCAGCCCCGGGGAGGGCTTACCCAATCAGCCCCAGCATTTT. As protein: CASSPGEGLPNQPQHF. The full variable domain, its missing parts supplied by reference TRBV5-5 and TRBJ1-5, is DAGVTQSPTHLIKTRGQQVTLRCSPISGHKSVSWYQQVLGQGPQFIFQYYEKEERGRGNFPDRFSARQFPNYSSELNVNALLLGDSALYLCASSPGEGLPNQPQHFGDGTRLSIL.

The chain joins TRBV25-1 to TRBJ2-3; D is perhaps TRBD2 (6 bases). Trimming shortened V by 2 bases and J by 0 bases, and 9 bases separated the two germline ends. Per the germline V gene, CDR1 is MGHDK and CDR2 is SYGVNS. The CDR3 contains 15 residues. The DNA of the CDR3 is TGTGCCAGCAGTGAAAAGGGACTGAGCACAGATACGCAGTATTTT. Its protein product is CASSEKGLSTDTQYF.

For the CDR3, the DNA is TGTGCCACCAGCAGAGTGGACAACTACAATGAGCAGTTCTTC. Translating it yields CATSRVDNYNEQFF. V and J are TRBV15 and TRBJ2-1; the D gene is possibly TRBD1 (5 bases). The CDR3 covers 14 residues. Germline V gives CDR1 LNHNV, CDR2 YYDKDF (reference sequence). V was trimmed by 1 base and J by 3 bases, leaving 7 bases between them.

V usage is TRBV9 and J usage is TRBJ2-2; weak D call: TRBD1 (6 bases). The V end lost 4 bases, the J end lost 2 bases, and 9 bases lay between the germline ends. The CDR3 spans 14 residues. Germline V gives CDR1 SGDLS, CDR2 YYNGEE. The CDR3 nucleotides read TGTGCCAGCAGCCCACAGGGTAACACCGGGGAGCTGTTTTTT. Amino acids: CASSPQGNTGELFF.

This chain links TRBV9 with TRBJ1-1; no definite D call. Germline V gives CDR1 SGDLS, CDR2 YYNGEE. The CDR3 is made up of 13 amino acids. Between the trimmed V and J ends, which lost 3 bases and 3 bases, there was a span of 9 bases. The CDR3, as DNA: TGTGCCAGCAGCGAGAGCCCGGACACTGAAGCTTTCTTT. It codes for CASSESPDTEAFF.

The J gene is TRBJ2-2, the V gene TRBV19, with 13 bases identical to TRBD2. Germline trimming cut 10 bases from V and 1 base from J; bases unmatched to any gene: 12. The CDR3 totals 18 residues. In germline, CDR1 is LNHDA, CDR2 SQIVND (reference sequence). This chain's CDR3 is CATQNPGTSGENTGELFF. CDR3 sequence (DNA): TGTGCCACTCAAAACCCCGGGACTAGCGGGGAGAACACCGGGGAGCTGTTTTTT. Full variable domain (outside the CDR3, taken from reference TRBV19 and TRBJ2-2): DGGITQSPKYLFRKEGQNVTLSCEQNLNHDAMYWYRQDPGQGLRLIYYSQIVNDFQKGDIAEGYSVSREKKESFPLTVTSAQKNPTAFYLCATQNPGTSGENTGELFFGEGSRLTVL.

This chain uses TRBV14 with TRBJ2-2, with 8 bases matching TRBD2. After removal of 4 bases from V and 9 bases from J, the junction contained 13 bases not matched to a gene. This CDR3 is built from 16 residues. CDR1 and CDR2 (germline): SGHDN, FVKESK. The CDR3 spells CASSRGLAKTIRELFF. The CDR3 DNA reads TGTGCCAGCAGCCGCGGACTAGCTAAGACCATCCGGGAGCTGTTTTTT.

J is TRBJ2-1 and V is TRBV7-9; D may be TRBD1 (6 bases). In germline, CDR1 is SEHNR, CDR2 FQNEAQ (reference sequence). Trimming removed 5 bases from V and 0 bases from J, with 14 bases in between. The CDR3 length is 16 residues. The CDR3 sequence: CASSHTTGYSYNEQFF. The DNA of the CDR3 is TGTGCCAGCAGCCATACGACAGGCTACTCCTACAATGAGCAGTTCTTC.

There are a few counts of this clone. V gene TRBV25-1 combines with J gene TRBJ1-4, with TRBD1 matching 8 bases. V lost 5 bases and J lost 0; bases outside the gene matches: 8. The CDR3 has 17 residues. Germline V CDR1 and CDR2: MGHDK, SYGVNS. DNA for the CDR3: TGTGCCAGCAGTACCGGGACAGGCCTCACAACTAATGAAAAACTGTTTTTT. It specifies CASSTGTGLTTNEKLFF.

This chain connects TRBV28 to TRBJ2-1; 8 nucleotides match TRBD2. The CDR3 has 14 residues. The trim removed 5 bases at V and 10 bases at J, leaving 10 bases unmatched. In germline, CDR1 is MDHEN, CDR2 SYDVKM. Here the CDR3 reads CASSAGLEVSEQFF. The CDR3 bases are TGTGCCAGCAGTGCGGGACTAGAGGTGTCGGAGCAGTTCTTC.